The sequence of this T cell receptor (beta chain) was determined in a study of shared clonotypes between healthy human individuals. Background on the study: Two women and three men aged 18 to 49 served as donors.

Study-wide results and caveats: Sampling involved blood alone; tissue repertoires likely differ.

CDR3 length equals 14 residues. Unmatched junction bases numbered 4, after V lost 6 bases and J lost 5 bases. Per germline, CDR1 MDHEN and CDR2 SYDVKM. Assay used: immunoSEQ multiplex PCR; TCRdb lists only in-frame clones, some missing. Of some 480,000 clones in the sample, 79% were seen once. About this clone: Antigen specificity is unknown.

Sequenced sample: PBMCs. The chain is built from TRBV28 and TRBJ2-3; 11 nucleotides match TRBD2. This sequence was found in a woman in her thirties or forties in good health. Some clones in this sample may be carry-over from other donors' samples. The CDR3, as DNA: TGTGCCAGCAGAAAGGGACTAGCGGTAGATACGCAGTATTTT. This codes for CASRKGLAVDTQYF.